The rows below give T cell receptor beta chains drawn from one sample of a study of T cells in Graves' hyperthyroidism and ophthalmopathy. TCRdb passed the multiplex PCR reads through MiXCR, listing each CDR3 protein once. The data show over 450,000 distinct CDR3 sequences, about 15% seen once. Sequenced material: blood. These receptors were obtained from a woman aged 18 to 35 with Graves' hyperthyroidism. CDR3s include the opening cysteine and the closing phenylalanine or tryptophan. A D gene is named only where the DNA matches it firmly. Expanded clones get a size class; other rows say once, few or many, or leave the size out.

TGTGCCAGCAGTAACCCGGCCGAGGACAATGAGCAGTTCTTC,CASSNPAEDNEQFF,TRBJ2-1,NA,few,14,TRBV28
TGTGCCAGCAGCTTACTGACTAGCGGGAGGACAGATACGCAGTATTTT,CASSLLTSGRTDTQYF,TRBJ2-3,TRBD2,many,16,TRBV11-2
TGTGCCAGCAGCTCGGACTGGGGGAGACACGAGCAGTACTTC,CASSSDWGRHEQYF,TRBJ2-7,NA,many,14,TRBV7-9
TGCGCCAGCAGTCAAGGGGCAGCCACGGGCTATGGCTACACCTTC,CASSQGAATGYGYTF,TRBJ1-2,NA,NA,15,TRBV4-1
TGTGCCAGCAGTTACAGGGGGAGTCCCCAAGAGACCCAGTACTTC,CASSYRGSPQETQYF,TRBJ2-5,NA,many,15,TRBV6-6
TGTGCTAGTGGTCGGGACAGGGGGGAAGAGACCCAGTACTTC,CASGRDRGEETQYF,TRBJ2-5,TRBD1,many,14,TRBV12-5
TGCAGTGCTAGAGACACCGGGGGCGGAGGGTACACTGAAGCTTTCTTT,CSARDTGGGGYTEAFF,TRBJ1-1,NA,NA,16,TRBV20-1
TGTGCCATCAGTGAGCCGGGACTAGCGGGAGAGACCCAGTACTTC,CAISEPGLAGETQYF,TRBJ2-5,TRBD2,many,15,TRBV10-3
TGCAGCGTTGAAAGTGGGGCAAGTGGCTACACCTTC,CSVESGASGYTF,TRBJ1-2,NA,many,12,TRBV29-1
TGTGCCATCAACCGGGACAGCGACGCTGAAGCTTTCTTT,CAINRDSDAEAFF,TRBJ1-1,TRBD1,many,13,TRBV10-3
TGTGCCAGCAATAAAGGGGGGTCTAGCGGGAGGCCGAGCACAGATACGCAGTATTTT,CASNKGGSSGRPSTDTQYF,TRBJ2-3,TRBD2,NA,19,TRBV27
TGTGCCTGCCACAAGAACGGGAGGGCCGACGAGCAGTACTTC,CACHKNGRADEQYF,TRBJ2-7,TRBD2,NA,14,TRBV30